This T cell receptor beta chain was observed in a study of blood T cell repertoires in COVID-19. The CDR3 has 14 residues. V lost 0 bases and J lost 3, with 7 bases in between. Germline CDR1 is SEHNR and CDR2 is FQNEAQ (reference sequence). The table lists this clone with a few counts. The protocol was immunoSEQ multiplex PCR, while the TCRdb copy is restricted to in-frame clones and leaves out a portion. The table includes approximately 190,000 clones, 80% to 85% detected once. Sequencing was carried out using peripheral blood. The sequence derives from a woman in her forties with acute or convalescent COVID-19. The chain links TRBV7-9 to TRBJ2-3; tentative D call: TRBD1 (5 bases). CDR3 residues: CASSLAGLTDTQYF. CDR3 in DNA: TGTGCCAGCAGCTTAGCGGGGCTTACAGATACGCAGTATTTT.